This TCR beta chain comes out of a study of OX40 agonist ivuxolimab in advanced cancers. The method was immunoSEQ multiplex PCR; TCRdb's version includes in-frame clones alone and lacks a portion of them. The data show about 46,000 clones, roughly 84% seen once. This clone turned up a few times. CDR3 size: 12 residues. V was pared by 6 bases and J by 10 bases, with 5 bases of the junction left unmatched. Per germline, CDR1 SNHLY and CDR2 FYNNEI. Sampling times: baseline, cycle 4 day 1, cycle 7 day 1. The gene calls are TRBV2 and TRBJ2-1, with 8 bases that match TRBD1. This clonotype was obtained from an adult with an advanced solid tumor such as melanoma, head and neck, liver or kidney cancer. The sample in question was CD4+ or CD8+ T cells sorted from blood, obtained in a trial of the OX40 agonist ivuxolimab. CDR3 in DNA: TGTGCCAGCAGGAGACAGGGGCGGGAGCAGTTCTTC. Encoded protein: CASRRQGREQFF. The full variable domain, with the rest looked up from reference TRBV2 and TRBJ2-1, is EPEVTQTPSHQVTQMGQEVILRCVPISNHLYFYWYRQILGQKVEFLVSFYNNEISEKSEIFDDQFSVERPDGSNFTLKIRSTKLEDSAMYFCASRRQGREQFFGPGTRLTVL.